A single sample gave rise to the 9 T cell receptor beta chains below, sequenced in a study of shared T cell receptors in the human thymus. The assay was immunoSEQ multiplex PCR, and TCRdb's table has in-frame clones only and misses some. In the table there are about 660,000 clones, approximately 88% of which are singletons. These sequences were also reported in another study, on human thymus T cells.

Material: thymocytes. These receptor sequences come from a boy under two years old with a congenital heart defect.

The V and J genes are TRBV9 and TRBJ1-5; the D gene is possibly TRBD1 (5 bases). Germline-derived CDR1 and CDR2 are SGDLS and YYNGEE. The CDR3 spans 14 residues. Trimming stripped 3 bases from V and 4 bases from J, with 11 bases between. Here the CDR3 reads CASSADQGNQPQHF. The CDR3 DNA sequence: TGTGCCAGCAGCGCAGACCAGGGTAATCAGCCCCAGCATTTT.

This chain connects TRBV30 to TRBJ2-3; 8 bases map to TRBD1. CDR1 and CDR2 (germline): GTSNPN, SVGIG (reference sequence). Trimming cost V 0 bases and J 4 bases; bases outside gene matches: 9. CDR3 length: 16 amino acids. Here the CDR3 DNA reads TGTGCCTGGAGTGTTGTTAAGGACAGGGCCGCAGATACGCAGTATTTT. Amino acids: CAWSVVKDRAADTQYF.

The chain employs TRBV27 and TRBJ2-7; TRBD2 aligns across 7 bases. The CDR3 has 18 amino acids. The germline CDR1 and CDR2 sequences are MNHEY and SMNVEV (reference sequence). The V and J ends lost 6 bases and 7 bases, in that order; junction bases with no gene match: 24. This CDR3 reads CASRGRDPGRRPIQEQYF. The CDR3 DNA is TGTGCCAGCAGAGGGAGGGATCCGGGACGGAGACCCATACAGGAGCAGTACTTC.

The rearrangement uses TRBV7-2 and TRBJ2-1; possibly TRBD2 for D (5 bases). This CDR3 is built from 16 residues. The V and J ends lost 5 bases and 6 bases respectively, with 20 bases between them. The germline CDR1 and CDR2 sequences are SGHTA and FQGNSA. CDR3: CASSPAGGGPSNEQFF. CDR3 nucleotide sequence: TGTGCCAGCAGCCCTGCGGGCGGCGGACCATCCAATGAGCAGTTCTTC.

The chain uses TRBV28 and TRBJ1-5, with 7 bases lining up with TRBD1. V lost 6 bases, J lost 5 bases, and 10 bases stayed unmatched. This CDR3 is built from 15 residues. Germline CDR1 MDHEN, CDR2 SYDVKM. CDR3: CASSRPGQIHQPQHF. The DNA of the CDR3 is TGTGCCAGCAGCCGCCCGGGACAGATTCATCAGCCCCAGCATTTT.

V is TRBV13 and J is TRBJ2-7; D is ambiguous. V dropped 4 bases and J dropped 3 bases, with 10 bases sitting between them. This CDR3 has 13 residues. The V gene's germline CDR1 is PRHDT and CDR2 FYEKMQ (reference sequence). The CDR3 nucleotides read TGTGCCAGCAGCTCGGTCGTCAACTACGAGCAGTACTTC. It is translated as CASSSVVNYEQYF. The full variable domain, with the rest looked up from reference TRBV13 and TRBJ2-7, is AAGVIQSPRHLIKEKRETATLKCYPIPRHDTVYWYQQGPGQDPQFLISFYEKMQSDKGSIPDRFSAQQFSDYHSELNMSSLELGDSALYFCASSSVVNYEQYFGPGTRLTVT.

The chain has TRBV12-5 and TRBJ1-4; perhaps TRBD1 as D (5 bases). The CDR3 spans 18 residues. V shed 1 base and J shed 7 bases, with 22 bases lying between them. Germline V lookup: CDR1 LGHNT, CDR2 FRNRAP. The CDR3 here is CASGLDPKGPRRGEKLFF. The CDR3 DNA reads as TGTGCTAGTGGTTTGGATCCTAAGGGACCTCGGCGGGGTGAAAAACTGTTTTTT.

V and J are TRBV27 and TRBJ2-3, with TRBD1 identical over 9 bases. The germline V gene has CDR1 MNHEY and CDR2 SMNVEV (reference sequence). Losses at the gene ends were 6 bases for V and 3 bases for J; bases not matched to a gene: 4. The CDR3 has 14 residues. CDR3 protein: CASRSGTGTDTQYF. CDR3 coding DNA: TGTGCCAGCAGGTCCGGGACAGGGACAGATACGCAGTATTTT.

The gene calls are TRBV25-1 and TRBJ2-1, with TRBD2 identical over 15 bases. V trimming: 2 bases; J trimming: 2 bases; junction bases outside the gene matches: 4. This CDR3 contains 18 residues. CDR1 and CDR2 from the germline V gene are MGHDK and SYGVNS. CDR3 in DNA: TGTGCCAGCAGTGAAGGGACTAGCGGGAGGAGGGCCTACAATGAGCAGTTCTTC. Protein sequence: CASSEGTSGRRAYNEQFF. Combining the CDR3 with reference TRBV25-1 and TRBJ2-1 gives the whole variable domain EADIYQTPRYLVIGTGKKITLECSQTMGHDKMYWYQQDPGMELHLIHYSYGVNSTEKGDLSSESTVSRIRTEHFPLTLESARPSHTSQYLCASSEGTSGRRAYNEQFFGPGTRLTVL.